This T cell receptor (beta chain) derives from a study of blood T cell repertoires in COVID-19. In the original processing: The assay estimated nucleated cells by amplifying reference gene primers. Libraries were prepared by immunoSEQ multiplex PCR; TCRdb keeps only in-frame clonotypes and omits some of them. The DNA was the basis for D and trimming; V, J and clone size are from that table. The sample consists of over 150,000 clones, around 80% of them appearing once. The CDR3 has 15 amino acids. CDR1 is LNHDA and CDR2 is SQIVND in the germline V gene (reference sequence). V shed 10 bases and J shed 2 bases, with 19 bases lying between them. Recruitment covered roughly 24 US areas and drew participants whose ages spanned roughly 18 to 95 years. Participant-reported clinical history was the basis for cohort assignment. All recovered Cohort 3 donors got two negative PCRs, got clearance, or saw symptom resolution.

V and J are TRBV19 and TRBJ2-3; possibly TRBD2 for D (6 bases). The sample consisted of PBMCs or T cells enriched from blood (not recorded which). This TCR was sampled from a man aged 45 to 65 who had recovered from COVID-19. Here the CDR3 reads CATTGWRGTTDTQYF. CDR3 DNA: TGTGCCACCACTGGCTGGCGGGGAACCACAGATACGCAGTATTTT.